Presented here are 27 T cell receptor beta chains from one specimen sequenced in a study of siplizumab effects on memory and regulatory T cells. Some clones are missing from TCRdb's copy, which holds only in-frame ones; the method was immunoSEQ multiplex PCR. The profile shows some 100,000 clones, approximately 92% of them singletons. The sequenced sample consisted of CD4+ T cells sorted from blood. These receptors all stem from a human donor in good health. Some clones in this sample may be carry-over from other donors' samples.

The chain has TRBV4-2 and TRBJ2-3; 10 bases align to TRBD2. From germline, CDR1 is LGHNA and CDR2 YNFKEQ. The CDR3 consists of 17 residues. V trimming: 1 base; J trimming: 1 base; junction bases outside the gene matches: 5. CDR3 amino acids: CASSQVTSGLGTDTQYF. In DNA, the CDR3 is TGTGCCAGCAGCCAAGTGACTAGCGGGCTCGGCACAGATACGCAGTATTTT.

The V gene is TRBV6-5, the J gene TRBJ2-3, with D possibly TRBD2 on 7 matching bases. Germline loops: CDR1 MNHEY, CDR2 SVGAGI. The CDR3 runs 14 residues. The germline V and J ends were trimmed by 5 bases and 3 bases, with 12 bases remaining between them. CDR3 loop: CASSRTRGTDTQYF. The CDR3 nucleotides are TGTGCCAGCAGTAGGACTAGGGGGACAGATACGCAGTATTTT.

This chain connects TRBV25-1 to TRBJ2-2; 7 nucleotides agree with TRBD1. The CDR3 covers 14 residues. The trim removed 9 bases at V and 2 bases at J, leaving 6 bases unmatched. Germline CDR1 reads MGHDK; CDR2 reads SYGVNS. The CDR3 region is CASTGTVNTGELFF. The CDR3, as DNA: TGTGCCAGTACAGGGACAGTAAACACCGGGGAGCTGTTTTTT.

This chain uses TRBV27 with TRBJ2-5; weak D call: TRBD2 (5 bases). The CDR3 is 14 residues long. Trimming stripped 8 bases from V and 4 bases from J, with 17 bases between. Per the germline V gene, CDR1 is MNHEY and CDR2 is SMNVEV (reference sequence). The CDR3 DNA sequence: TGTGCCAGCGGCCTCCGGGGTAGGGTAGAGACCCAGTACTTC. It is translated as CASGLRGRVETQYF.

J is TRBJ1-4 and V is TRBV5-6; 10 nucleotides align to TRBD1. This CDR3 comprises 15 residues. Germline V CDR1 and CDR2: SGHDT, YYEEEE. The V and J ends lost 6 bases and 8 bases, in that order; junction bases with no gene match: 10. CDR3 coding DNA: TGTGCCAGCACGCGACAGGGGGCTCTCGGAGAAAAACTGTTTTTT. It codes for CASTRQGALGEKLFF.

This clone was recorded once. V gene TRBV19 combines with J gene TRBJ1-5, with unresolved D. The V gene lost 2 bases and the J gene lost 5 bases, with 7 bases spanning the gap. From germline, CDR1 is LNHDA and CDR2 SQIVND (reference sequence). This CDR3 contains 13 residues. CDR3 region: CASSISPYQPQHF. The CDR3 DNA reads TGTGCCAGTAGTATAAGCCCGTATCAGCCCCAGCATTTT.

The chain is built from TRBV19 and TRBJ2-1; D is ambiguous. Per germline, CDR1 LNHDA and CDR2 SQIVND (reference sequence). V was shortened by 5 bases and J by 7 bases, with 12 bases between the two germline ends. CDR3 length: 13 residues. CDR3: CASSSLLGNEQFF. CDR3 coding DNA: TGTGCCAGTAGTTCTCTCTTGGGGAATGAGCAGTTCTTC.

The table lists this clone with a count of one. The V call is TRBV5-1, the J call TRBJ1-4, with 8 bases aligning to TRBD1. The trim removed 0 bases at V and 3 bases at J, leaving 7 bases unmatched. The germline V gene has CDR1 SGHRS and CDR2 YFSETQ. The CDR3 is made up of 17 amino acids. Written as DNA, the CDR3 is TGCGCCAGCAGCTTGGTCCCAGGGGGCGCTTCTAATGAAAAACTGTTTTTT. It codes for CASSLVPGGASNEKLFF. Supplemented by reference TRBV5-1 and TRBJ1-4, the full variable domain reads KAGVTQTPRYLIKTRGQQVTLSCSPISGHRSVSWYQQTPGQGLQFLFEYFSETQRNKGNFPGRFSGRQFSNSRSEMNVSTLELGDSALYLCASSLVPGGASNEKLFFGSGTQLSVL.

With regard to this clone: Its ends do not fully match the called genes, so a read error is possible. The chain is built from TRBV7-2 and TRBJ2-7, with D uncertain. The germline CDR1 and CDR2 sequences are SGHTA and FQGNSA. This CDR3 is 16 amino acids long. This chain's CDR3 is CASSLVALVLGYEQYF. The CDR3 coding sequence is TGTGCCAGCAGTTTAGTTGCACTTGTGCTGGGGTACGAGCAGTACTTC.

The V call is TRBV19, the J call TRBJ1-1; no clear D. The CDR3 contains 14 residues. Trimming removed 8 bases from V and 4 bases from J, with 17 bases in between. Germline V lookup: CDR1 LNHDA, CDR2 SQIVND (reference sequence). The CDR3 sequence is CASCQNTVSTEAFF. CDR3 in DNA: TGTGCCAGTTGCCAAAATACAGTTTCCACTGAAGCTTTCTTT.

The chain has TRBV20-1 and TRBJ1-1, with no clear D. Between the trimmed V and J ends, which lost 6 bases and 11 bases, there was a span of 16 bases. Germline values: CDR1 DFQATT, CDR2 SNEGSKA (reference sequence). The CDR3 is made up of 11 amino acids. DNA of the CDR3: TGCAGTGCATCGGCAGGTGGATTCGCTTTCTTT. This gives the protein CSASAGGFAFF.

This chain links TRBV5-1 with TRBJ2-3; no firm D call. The V gene's germline CDR1 is SGHRS and CDR2 YFSETQ. Trimming pared 0 bases from V and 4 bases from J, leaving 6 bases between. The CDR3 sequence is 13 residues long. As DNA, the CDR3 is TGCGCCAGCAGCTTGGGTAGTTCAGATACGCAGTATTTT. Translation gives CASSLGSSDTQYF.

This chain links TRBV18 with TRBJ2-7; D not resolved. V was pared by 5 bases and J by 0 bases, with 5 bases between. Germline assignment: CDR1 KGHSH and CDR2 LQKENI. The length of the CDR3 is 12 residues. The CDR3 loop reads CASSSLSYEQYF. The CDR3, as DNA: TGTGCCAGCTCATCGCTCTCCTACGAGCAGTACTTC.

The sample holds one count of this clone. V usage is TRBV7-9 and J usage is TRBJ2-3; either TRBD1 or TRBD2 may supply D (6 bases each). The length of the CDR3 is 15 residues. Germline values: CDR1 SEHNR, CDR2 FQNEAQ (reference sequence). V was shortened by 1 base and J by 4 bases, with 12 bases between the two germline ends. The CDR3 DNA reads as TGTGCCAGCAGCTTAGACGGGGGCGGGTCAGATACGCAGTATTTT. It yields the protein CASSLDGGGSDTQYF.

In this sample, this clone turned up once. V usage is TRBV7-3 and J usage is TRBJ2-7, with TRBD2 as a possible D gene (6 bases). Germline V gene data show CDR1 as SGHTA and CDR2 as FQGTGA. Trimming cost V 1 base and J 0 bases, with 13 bases left between them. The CDR3 spans 16 residues. CDR3 region: CASSLIFAGTSYEQYF. CDR3 nucleotide sequence: TGTGCCAGCAGCTTAATTTTTGCGGGAACCTCCTACGAGCAGTACTTC.

CDR3 sequence reads: CASSEFWLAGGSNTGELFF. CDR3 nucleotide sequence: TGTGCCAGCAGTGAGTTTTGGCTAGCGGGAGGATCCAACACCGGGGAGCTGTTTTTT. The gene calls are TRBV6-1 and TRBJ2-2, with TRBD2 matching 11 bases. The CDR3 covers 19 residues. The V gene end was trimmed by 3 bases and the J gene end by 2 bases; junction bases not matched to a gene: 11. Germline CDR1 reads MNHNS; CDR2 reads SASEGT.

J is TRBJ2-3 and V is TRBV2; D is undetermined. Per the germline V gene, CDR1 is SNHLY and CDR2 is FYNNEI. Trimming shortened V by 4 bases and J by 0 bases, and 8 bases separated the two germline ends. The CDR3 extends over 14 amino acids. The CDR3 protein is CASSADGSTDTQYF. The CDR3 DNA reads TGTGCCAGCAGTGCGGACGGGAGCACAGATACGCAGTATTTT.

The V and J genes are TRBV28 and TRBJ1-4; D is possibly TRBD1 (6 bases). V dropped 5 bases and J dropped 8 bases, with 9 bases sitting between them. The CDR3 spans 12 residues. Germline CDR1 and CDR2: MDHEN and SYDVKM. CDR3 DNA sequence: TGTGCCAGCAGTAGGGGGAACGAAAAACTGTTTTTT. Its protein product is CASSRGNEKLFF.

CDR3 protein: CASSPNSLEKLFF. CDR3 DNA: TGTGCCAGCAGTCCGAATTCTCTTGAAAAACTGTTTTTT. The chain combines TRBV6-5 with TRBJ1-4; the D is unclear. The CDR3 runs to 13 residues. Germline values: CDR1 MNHEY, CDR2 SVGAGI. V lost 5 bases and J 7 bases, leaving 11 bases between the germline ends.

The sample holds one count of this clone. The gene calls are TRBV5-1 and TRBJ2-3; no reliable D call. The germline V gene has CDR1 SGHRS and CDR2 YFSETQ. Deletions cut 4 bases from V and 0 bases from J, with 18 bases between. This CDR3 has 17 residues. The CDR3 protein is CASSPGVGGTSTDTQYF. DNA of the CDR3: TGCGCCAGCAGCCCAGGCGTAGGTGGTACTAGCACAGATACGCAGTATTTT.

V gene TRBV18 combines with J gene TRBJ1-2; the match to TRBD1 covers 7 bases. This CDR3 is 15 amino acids long. The V gene's germline CDR1 is KGHSH and CDR2 LQKENI. Trimming cost V 4 bases and J 6 bases; bases outside gene matches: 11. CDR3 in amino acids: CASSLYRDSADGYTF. In DNA form, the CDR3 reads TGTGCCAGCTCACTCTATCGGGACAGCGCGGATGGCTACACCTTC.

This clone showed up just once. The V gene is TRBV19, the J gene TRBJ2-5; TRBD1 agrees at 10 bases. This CDR3 region has 14 residues. Unmatched junction bases numbered 8, after V lost 7 bases and J lost 6 bases. Germline V lookup: CDR1 LNHDA, CDR2 SQIVND (reference sequence). In DNA form, the CDR3 reads TGTGCCAGTAAACAGACAGGGGGCGAAAAGACCCAGTACTTC. Amino acid sequence: CASKQTGGEKTQYF.

The V gene is TRBV10-1, the J gene TRBJ2-3, with unresolved D. V gave up 4 bases and J gave up 1 base, with 6 bases separating them. Germline lookup yields CDR1 WNHNN and CDR2 SYGVQD (reference sequence). The CDR3 runs to 13 residues. CDR3 sequence (DNA): TGCGCCAGCAGTGCCTTGGGCACAGATACGCAGTATTTT. This translates into CASSALGTDTQYF.

The chain uses TRBV18 and TRBJ1-4; 7 positions match TRBD1. Per the germline V gene, CDR1 is KGHSH and CDR2 is LQKENI. The V gene end was trimmed by 3 bases and the J gene end by 8 bases; junction bases not matched to a gene: 9. This CDR3 region has 15 residues. The CDR3 reads CASSPSGTAKEKLFF. CDR3 DNA: TGTGCCAGCTCACCGAGCGGGACAGCGAAGGAAAAACTGTTTTTT.

The chain combines TRBV28 with TRBJ1-5; 7 nucleotides line up with TRBD1. The germline gives CDR1 MDHEN, CDR2 SYDVKM. V lost 6 bases, J lost 1 base, and 3 bases stayed unmatched. CDR3 size: 14 residues. CDR3 loop: CASRTQGSNQPQHF. CDR3 DNA sequence: TGTGCCAGCAGGACACAGGGGAGCAATCAGCCCCAGCATTTT.

The chain combines TRBV27 with TRBJ2-5; D possibly corresponds to TRBD2 (6 bases). V lost 3 bases and J lost 3, with 8 bases in between. The CDR3 loop spans 13 amino acids. Per germline, CDR1 MNHEY and CDR2 SMNVEV (reference sequence). The CDR3: CASSFGGKETQYF. DNA for the CDR3: TGTGCCAGCAGTTTCGGGGGAAAAGAGACCCAGTACTTC.

The chain employs TRBV19 and TRBJ1-1; 7 nucleotides line up with TRBD1. Germline CDR1 reads LNHDA; CDR2 reads SQIVND (reference sequence). The CDR3 has 16 amino acids. With 3 bases clipped from V and 3 bases from J, the junction kept 10 bases outside the gene matches. The CDR3 loop is CASSIAIQGLDTEAFF. DNA of the CDR3: TGTGCCAGTAGTATCGCAATACAGGGGTTGGACACTGAAGCTTTCTTT.